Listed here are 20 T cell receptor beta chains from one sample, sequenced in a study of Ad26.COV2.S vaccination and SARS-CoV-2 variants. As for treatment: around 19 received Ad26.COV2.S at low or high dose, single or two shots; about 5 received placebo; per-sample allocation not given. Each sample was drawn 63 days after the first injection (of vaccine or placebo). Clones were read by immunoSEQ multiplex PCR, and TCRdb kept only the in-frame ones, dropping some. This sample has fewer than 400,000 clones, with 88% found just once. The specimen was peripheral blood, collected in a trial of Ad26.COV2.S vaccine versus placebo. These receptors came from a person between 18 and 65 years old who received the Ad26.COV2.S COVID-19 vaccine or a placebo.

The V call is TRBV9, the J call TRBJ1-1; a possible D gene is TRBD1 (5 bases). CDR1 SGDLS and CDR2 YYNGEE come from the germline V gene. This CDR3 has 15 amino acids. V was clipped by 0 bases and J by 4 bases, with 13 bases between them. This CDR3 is CASSVVSRQGTEAFF. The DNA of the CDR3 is TGTGCCAGCAGCGTAGTTTCCAGGCAGGGCACTGAAGCTTTCTTT.

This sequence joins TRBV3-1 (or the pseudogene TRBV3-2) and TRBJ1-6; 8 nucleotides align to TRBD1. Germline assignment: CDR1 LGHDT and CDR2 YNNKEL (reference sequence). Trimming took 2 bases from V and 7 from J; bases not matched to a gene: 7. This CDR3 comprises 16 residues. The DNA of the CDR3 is TGTGCCAGCAGCCAACAAAAGGGGACAGGCAATTCACCCCTCCACTTT. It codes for CASSQQKGTGNSPLHF.

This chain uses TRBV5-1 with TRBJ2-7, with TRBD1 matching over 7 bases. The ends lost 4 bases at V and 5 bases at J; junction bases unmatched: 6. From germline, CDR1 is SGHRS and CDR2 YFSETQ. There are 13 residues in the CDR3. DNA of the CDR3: TGCGCCAGCAGCCTGACAGGGTTCGACGAGCAGTACTTC. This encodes CASSLTGFDEQYF.

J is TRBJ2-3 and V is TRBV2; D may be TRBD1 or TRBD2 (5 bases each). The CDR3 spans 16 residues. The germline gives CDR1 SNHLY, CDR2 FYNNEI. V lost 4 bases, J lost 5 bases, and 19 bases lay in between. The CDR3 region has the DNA TGTGCCAGCAGTGGTTTTTCGAGGGGTGCTGGAGATACGCAGTATTTT. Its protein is CASSGFSRGAGDTQYF.

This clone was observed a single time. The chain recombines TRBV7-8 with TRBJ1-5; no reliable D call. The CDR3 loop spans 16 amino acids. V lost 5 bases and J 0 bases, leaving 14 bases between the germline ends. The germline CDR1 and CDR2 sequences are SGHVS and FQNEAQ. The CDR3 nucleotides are TGTGCCAGCAGCCCCAGAGCTCCTTATAGCAATCAGCCCCAGCATTTT. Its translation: CASSPRAPYSNQPQHF.

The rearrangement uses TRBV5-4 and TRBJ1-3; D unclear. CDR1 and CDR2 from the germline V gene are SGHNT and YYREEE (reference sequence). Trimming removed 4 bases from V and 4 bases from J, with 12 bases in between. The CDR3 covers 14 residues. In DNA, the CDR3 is TGTGCCAGCAGCCGAGAATCACGGGGAAACACCATATATTTT. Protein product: CASSRESRGNTIYF.

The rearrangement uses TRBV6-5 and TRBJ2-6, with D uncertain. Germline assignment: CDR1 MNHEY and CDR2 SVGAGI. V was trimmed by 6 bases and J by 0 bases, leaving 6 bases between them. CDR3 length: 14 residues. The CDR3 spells CASRTSSGANVLTF. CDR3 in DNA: TGTGCCAGCAGAACGAGCTCTGGGGCCAACGTCCTGACTTTC.

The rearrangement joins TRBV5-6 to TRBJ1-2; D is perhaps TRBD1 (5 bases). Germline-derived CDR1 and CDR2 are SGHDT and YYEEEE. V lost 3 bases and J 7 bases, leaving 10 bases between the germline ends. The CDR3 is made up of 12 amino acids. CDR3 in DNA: TGTGCCAGCAGCTCCAGGGTGGGTGGCTACACCTTC. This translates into CASSSRVGGYTF. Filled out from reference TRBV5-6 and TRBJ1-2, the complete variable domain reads DAGVTQSPTHLIKTRGQQVTLRCSPKSGHDTVSWYQQALGQGPQFIFQYYEEEERQRGNFPDRFSGHQFPNYSSELNVNALLLGDSALYLCASSSRVGGYTFGSGTRLTVV.

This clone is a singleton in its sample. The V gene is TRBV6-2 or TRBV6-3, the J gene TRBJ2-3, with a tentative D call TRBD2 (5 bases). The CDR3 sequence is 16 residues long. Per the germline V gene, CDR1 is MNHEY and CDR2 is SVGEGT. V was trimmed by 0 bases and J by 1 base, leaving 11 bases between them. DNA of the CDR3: TGTGCCAGCAGTTACTCGATGGCGAGGGGCACAGATACGCAGTATTTT. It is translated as CASSYSMARGTDTQYF.

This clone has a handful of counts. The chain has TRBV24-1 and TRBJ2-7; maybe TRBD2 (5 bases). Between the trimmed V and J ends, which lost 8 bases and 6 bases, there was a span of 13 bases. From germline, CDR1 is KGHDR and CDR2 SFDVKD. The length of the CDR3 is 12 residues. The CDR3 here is CATTLSGSEQYF. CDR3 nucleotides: TGTGCCACCACCCTGAGTGGGAGCGAGCAGTACTTC.

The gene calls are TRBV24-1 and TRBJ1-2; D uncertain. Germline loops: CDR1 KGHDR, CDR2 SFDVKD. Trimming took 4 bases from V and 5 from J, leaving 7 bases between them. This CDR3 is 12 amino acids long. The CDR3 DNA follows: TGTGCCACCAGTGAGGGTTCGTATGGCTACACCTTC. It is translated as CATSEGSYGYTF.

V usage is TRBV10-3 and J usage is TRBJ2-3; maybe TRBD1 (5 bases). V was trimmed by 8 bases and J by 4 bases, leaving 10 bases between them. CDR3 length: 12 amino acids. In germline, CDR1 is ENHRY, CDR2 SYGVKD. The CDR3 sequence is CAIGLGADTQYF. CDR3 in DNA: TGTGCCATCGGTCTAGGGGCAGATACGCAGTATTTT.

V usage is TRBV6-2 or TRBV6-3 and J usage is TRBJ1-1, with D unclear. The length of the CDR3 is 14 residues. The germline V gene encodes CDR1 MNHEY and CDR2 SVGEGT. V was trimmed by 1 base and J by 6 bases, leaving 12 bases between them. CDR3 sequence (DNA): TGTGCCAGCAGTTACTATGGGGAGGCCCCTGAAGCTTTCTTT. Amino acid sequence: CASSYYGEAPEAFF.

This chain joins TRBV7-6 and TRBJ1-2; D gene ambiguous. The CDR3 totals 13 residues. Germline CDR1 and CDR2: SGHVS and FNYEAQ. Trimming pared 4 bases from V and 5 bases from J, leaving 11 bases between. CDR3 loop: CASSSGLGYGYTF. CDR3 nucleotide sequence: TGTGCCAGCAGCTCCGGTTTGGGTTATGGCTACACCTTC.

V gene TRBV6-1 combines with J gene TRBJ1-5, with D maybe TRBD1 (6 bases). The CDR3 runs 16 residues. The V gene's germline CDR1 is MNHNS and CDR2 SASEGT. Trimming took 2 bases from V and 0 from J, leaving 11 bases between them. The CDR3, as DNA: TGTGCCAGCAGTGAACTGACAGGTCTTAGCAATCAGCCCCAGCATTTT. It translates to CASSELTGLSNQPQHF.

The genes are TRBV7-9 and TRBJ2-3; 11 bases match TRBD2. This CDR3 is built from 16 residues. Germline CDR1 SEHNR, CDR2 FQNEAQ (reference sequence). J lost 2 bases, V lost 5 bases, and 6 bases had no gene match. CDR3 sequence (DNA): TGTGCCAGCAGCCCCGGGACTAGCGGCACCACAGATACGCAGTATTTT. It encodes CASSPGTSGTTDTQYF.

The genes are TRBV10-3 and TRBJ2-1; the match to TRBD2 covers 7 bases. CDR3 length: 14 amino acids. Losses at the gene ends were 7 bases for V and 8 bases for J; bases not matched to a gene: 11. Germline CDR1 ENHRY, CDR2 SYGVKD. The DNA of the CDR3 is TGTGCCATCAAAGCCAGCGGGGAGACGGATGAGCAGTTCTTC. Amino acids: CAIKASGETDEQFF.

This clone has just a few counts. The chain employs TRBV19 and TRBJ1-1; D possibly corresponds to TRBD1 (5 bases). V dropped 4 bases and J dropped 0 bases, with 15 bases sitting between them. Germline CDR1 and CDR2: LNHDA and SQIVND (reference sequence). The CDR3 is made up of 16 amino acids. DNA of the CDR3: TGTGCCAGTAGTAATCCGGGCGGGGGTTTGAACACTGAAGCTTTCTTT. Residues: CASSNPGGGLNTEAFF.

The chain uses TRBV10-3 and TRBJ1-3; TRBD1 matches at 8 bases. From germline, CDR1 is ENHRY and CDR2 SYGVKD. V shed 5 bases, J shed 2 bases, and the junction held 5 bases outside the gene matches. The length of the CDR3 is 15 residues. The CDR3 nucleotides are TGTGCCATCAGTCGACAGGGGACCCCTGGAAACACCATATATTTT. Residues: CAISRQGTPGNTIYF.

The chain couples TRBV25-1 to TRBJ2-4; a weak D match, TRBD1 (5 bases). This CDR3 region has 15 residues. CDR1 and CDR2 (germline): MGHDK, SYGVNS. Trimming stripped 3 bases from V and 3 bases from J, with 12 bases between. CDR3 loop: CASSDLGHGKNIQYF. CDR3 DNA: TGTGCCAGCAGTGACCTCGGACACGGCAAAAACATTCAGTACTTC. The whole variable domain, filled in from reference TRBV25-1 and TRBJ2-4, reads EADIYQTPRYLVIGTGKKITLECSQTMGHDKMYWYQQDPGMELHLIHYSYGVNSTEKGDLSSESTVSRIRTEHFPLTLESARPSHTSQYLCASSDLGHGKNIQYFGAGTRLSVL.